The clone carrying this T cell receptor (beta chain) occurred many times. The antigen is unknown. The time point is: newly diagnosed GD, antithyroid drugs for less than 3 months. RNA isolated from PBMCs was used to make the TCR library. Peripheral blood, about 9 milliliters of it, was drawn into EDTA tubes. These data belong to a study of regulatory T cells in long-lasting Graves disease. Study results and caveats: Fewer public clonotypes were shared by new patients (966) than by persistent patients (roughly 2,500). Segments TRBV28, TRBJ1-2 and TRBJ2-5 showed preferential usage in persistent disease.

Losses at the gene ends were 4 bases for V and 5 bases for J; bases not matched to a gene: 12. CDR3 length equals 16 residues. Per the germline V gene, CDR1 is SGHVS and CDR2 is FNYEAQ. Arm-PCR of CDR3 regions and iRepertoire HTBI primers were the basis on which TCR beta libraries were built. TCRdb redid the calling of the multiplex PCR reads with MiXCR, one entry per CDR3 protein. Counted here are roughly 530,000 distinct CDR3 sequences, 15% to 20% occurring once; the ten biggest clones make up just under 25%. The sample was also linked to a second study, of T cells in Graves' hyperthyroidism and ophthalmopathy. From that report: Newly diagnosed hyperthyroidism patients aged 18 to 65 years had disease lasting under 2 months.

V and J are TRBV7-6 and TRBJ1-1; 8 bases line up with TRBD1. This clonotype originated in a woman aged 35-65 years with Graves disease. The sequencing here drew on peripheral blood mononuclear cells (PBMCs), taken at new diagnosis, from a patient treated with antithyroid drugs. This CDR3 is CASSSQPGQVGTEAFF. CDR3 DNA sequence: TGTGCCAGCAGCTCTCAACCGGGACAGGTGGGGACTGAAGCTTTCTTT.